This T cell receptor (beta chain) was obtained from a study of T cells in Graves' hyperthyroidism and ophthalmopathy (dated by TCRdb to between 2018 and 2021). Broadly, across the study: Peripheral blood was sampled at the time of initial diagnosis, prior to any treatment. Thyroid tissue and blood T-cell repertoires from about six Graves' hyperthyroidism patients were also compared in the study. A discovery cohort of about a hundred patients, roughly 43 with Graves' ophthalmopathy and more than 55 with stable Graves' hyperthyroidism, was used to find distinguishing TCR V-J signatures. The approximately 98 discovery patients were randomly divided into training and test sets at a 7:3 ratio. The paper describes TCR Vbeta CDR3 sequencing of 135 peripheral blood samples, made up of around 41 ophthalmopathy patients, around 73 hyperthyroidism patients and about 17 progressor patients. An independent validation cohort of fewer than 20 hyperthyroidism patients and some 15 patients who later progressed to ophthalmopathy tested prospective prediction of ophthalmopathy. Once sampling was done, hyperthyroidism patients were given methimazole at a starting dose of 30 mg daily, whereas ophthalmopathy patients were given high-dose intravenous methylprednisolone. Findings and caveats that apply to the study as a whole: In validation, the model predicted progression to ophthalmopathy a median of about 5.9 months before onset, with about 71% sensitivity and almost 75% specificity. Blood samples also contained most of the expanded thyroid clonotypes (frequency above 0.001), which suggests that blood repertoires may reflect thyroid immune responses. A 13 V-J signature model separated ophthalmopathy from stable hyperthyroidism, with nearly 90% sensitivity and 81.08% specificity in cross-validation and 80%/75% in testing. No statistical method was used to fix the sample size in advance, and group allocation was not hidden from the investigators.

Reading from cysteine to phenylalanine, the CDR3 counts 16 amino acids. Only the CDR3 DNA is retained, 48 bases long and in frame from the first base. According to the germline V gene (reference sequence), CDR1 reads SEHNR and CDR2 reads FQNEAQ. V drops 5 bases and J drops 6 bases, leaving 23 bases in between. The TCR beta CDR3 regions were amplified from the RNA transcripts. The first round of RT-PCR for the TCR CDR3 was performed with the HTBI primer set and the Qiagen OneStep RT-PCR kit. The libraries were constructed in a second round of multiplex PCR and then size-selected and purified. Paired-end sequencing of the libraries was performed with 100 bp reads on an Illumina HiSeq2000. For the original study's pipeline: SOAPnuke was used to process the raw data, throwing out any read that contained adapters or uncalled bases, had a mean Phred below 15, or lacked an exact constant-primer or identifier match. COPE v1.2.5 was used to merge high-quality paired reads, and clonotypes were defined as unique nucleotide sequences. Clonotypes were aligned to IMGT TRBV, TRBD and TRBJ reference segments using MiTCR v1.1. The analysis was restricted to V-J combinations with a frequency above 0.0001, which together covered 98% to 99.2% of the repertoires. A TCS score was defined as the ratio between F50 (clonal expansion) and ExV (chaos), using BLOSUM62-based TCRdist between CDR3 peptides within each V-J. Welch's t-statistics and random forest reduced 500 to 550 V-J features to 13, which were used in a naive Bayes classifier (R e1071). Through fastp at Q25 and MiXCR, TCRdb rebuilt clones from the public reads, retaining in-frame beta chains. Rows with one shared CDR3 protein collapse into an entry with the most common genes and DNA. The V and J calls were not made by the authors but by TCRdb's processing. A total of 700,000 or so distinct CDR3 sequences appear in this sample, about 15% of them only once. Around 8% of the sample comes from the top ten.

A patient counted as having stable Graves' hyperthyroidism if no progression to ophthalmopathy occurred over 18 months of follow-up. Hyperthyroidism patients were aged 18 to 65 years and newly diagnosed, with disease duration of less than 2 months. Exclusion was applied to patients with uncontrolled infections, other autoimmune diseases, pregnancy or lactation. Clinical symptoms, serum thyroxine and TRAb, thyroid ultrasound, and orbital computed tomography formed the basis for the diagnoses. Ficoll-Paque density gradient centrifugation was used to isolate PBMCs from under 11 ml of fresh peripheral blood. Total RNA was extracted using Trizol reagent, and RNA quality was assessed on an Agilent 2100 Bioanalyzer. Points on this clonotype: There is no known antigen for this receptor. No qualities accompany the bases; no much larger clone lies one base away.

The TCR sequence derives from a man younger than 35 with Graves' hyperthyroidism. Sequencing input: blood. Recombination connected TRBV7-9 to TRBJ2-7; tentative D gene TRBD2, with 7 bases matching. The DNA is TGTGCCAGCAGCCTCTCAGTCGGGGGGCCGGTAGGCGAGCAGTACTTC. Its translation reads: CASSLSVGGPVGEQYF.